This entry describes one T cell receptor (beta chain). The data derive from a study of cytomegalovirus exposure and HLA in healthy donors. A multiplex PCR was run with 60 Vbeta primers and 13 Jbeta primers. TCRdb keeps only in-frame clones here, not all; method: immunoSEQ multiplex PCR. The sample has approximately 110,000 clones. This sequence was found in a man between 35 and 55 years old in good health and CMV-seronegative. Sequencing was carried out using PBMCs.

The CDR3 loop reads CASSRQGAGNTEAFF. In nucleotides, the CDR3 is TGTGCCAGCAGCAGACAGGGGGCGGGGAACACTGAAGCTTTCTTT. This sequence joins TRBV2 and TRBJ1-1; 10 nucleotides match TRBD1. This CDR3 is built from 15 residues. Germline V CDR1 and CDR2: SNHLY, FYNNEI. V was clipped by 6 bases and J by 1 base; unmatched bases: 5.